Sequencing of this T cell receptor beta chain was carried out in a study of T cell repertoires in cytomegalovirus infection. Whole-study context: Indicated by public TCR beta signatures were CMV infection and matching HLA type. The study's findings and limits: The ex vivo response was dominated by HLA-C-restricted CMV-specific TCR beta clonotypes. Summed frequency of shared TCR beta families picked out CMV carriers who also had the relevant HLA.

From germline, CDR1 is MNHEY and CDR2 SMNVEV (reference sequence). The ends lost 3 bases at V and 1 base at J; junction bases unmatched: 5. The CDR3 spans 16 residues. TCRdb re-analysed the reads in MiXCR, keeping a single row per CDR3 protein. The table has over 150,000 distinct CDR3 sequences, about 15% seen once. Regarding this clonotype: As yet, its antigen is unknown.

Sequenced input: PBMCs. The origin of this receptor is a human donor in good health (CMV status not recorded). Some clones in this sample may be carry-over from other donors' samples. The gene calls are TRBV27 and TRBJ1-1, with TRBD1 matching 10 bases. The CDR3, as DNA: TGTGCCAGCAGTTTCCGGGACAGGGGATCGAACACTGAAGCTTTCTTT. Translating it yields CASSFRDRGSNTEAFF.